This T cell receptor (beta chain) originates from a study of control samples from healthy donors and cancer patients. Some clones are missing from TCRdb's copy, which holds only in-frame ones; the method was immunoSEQ multiplex PCR. The table includes approximately 150,000 clones, 75% to 95% detected once. Germline assignment: CDR1 WNHNN and CDR2 SYGVQD (reference sequence). CDR3 length equals 14 residues. V shed 3 bases, J shed 10 bases, and the junction held 11 bases outside the gene matches. The material sequenced was blood. V gene TRBV10-1 combines with J gene TRBJ1-1; 7 positions agree with TRBD1. The source of this sequence is a man aged 30 to 39 in good health. The CDR3 reads CASSDPGRGQGAFF. In DNA, the CDR3 is TGCGCCAGCAGTGATCCCGGGAGGGGGCAGGGAGCTTTCTTT.